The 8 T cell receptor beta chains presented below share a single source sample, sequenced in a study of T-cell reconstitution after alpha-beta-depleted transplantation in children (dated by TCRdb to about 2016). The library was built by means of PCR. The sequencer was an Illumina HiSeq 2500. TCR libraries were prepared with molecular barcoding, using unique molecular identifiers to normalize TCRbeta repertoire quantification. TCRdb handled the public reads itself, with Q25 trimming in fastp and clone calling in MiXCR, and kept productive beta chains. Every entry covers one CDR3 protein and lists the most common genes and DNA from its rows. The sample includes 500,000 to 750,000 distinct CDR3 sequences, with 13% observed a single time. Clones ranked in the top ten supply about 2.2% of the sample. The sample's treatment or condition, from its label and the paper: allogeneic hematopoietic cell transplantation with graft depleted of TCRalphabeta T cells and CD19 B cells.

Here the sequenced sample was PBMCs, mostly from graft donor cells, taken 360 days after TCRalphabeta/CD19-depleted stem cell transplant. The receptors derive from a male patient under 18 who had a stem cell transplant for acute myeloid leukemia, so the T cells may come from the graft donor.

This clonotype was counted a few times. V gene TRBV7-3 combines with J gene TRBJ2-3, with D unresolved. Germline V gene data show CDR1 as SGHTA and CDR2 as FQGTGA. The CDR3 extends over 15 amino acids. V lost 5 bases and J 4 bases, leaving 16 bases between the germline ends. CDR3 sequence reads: CASSPTDARSDTQYF. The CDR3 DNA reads TGTGCCAGCAGCCCTACCGACGCGCGGTCAGATACGCAGTATTTT. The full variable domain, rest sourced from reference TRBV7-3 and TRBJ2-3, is GAGVSQTPSNKVTEKGKYVELRCDPISGHTALYWYRQSLGQGPEFLIYFQGTGAADDSGLPNDRFFAVRPEGSVSTLKIQRTERGDSAVYLCASSPTDARSDTQYFGPGTRLTVL.

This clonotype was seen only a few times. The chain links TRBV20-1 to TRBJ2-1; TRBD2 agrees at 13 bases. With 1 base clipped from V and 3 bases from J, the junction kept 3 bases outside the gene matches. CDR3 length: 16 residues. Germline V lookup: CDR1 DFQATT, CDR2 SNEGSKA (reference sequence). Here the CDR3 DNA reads TGCAGTGCTAGAGTTTGGACTAGCGGGAGCTACAATGAGCAGTTCTTC. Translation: CSARVWTSGSYNEQFF.

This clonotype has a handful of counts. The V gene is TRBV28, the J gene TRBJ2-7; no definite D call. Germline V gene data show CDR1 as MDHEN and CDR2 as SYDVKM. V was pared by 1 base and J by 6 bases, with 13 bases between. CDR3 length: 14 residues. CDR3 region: CASSLSPARREQYF. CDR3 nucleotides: TGTGCCAGCAGTTTATCCCCCGCCCGGCGCGAGCAGTACTTC.

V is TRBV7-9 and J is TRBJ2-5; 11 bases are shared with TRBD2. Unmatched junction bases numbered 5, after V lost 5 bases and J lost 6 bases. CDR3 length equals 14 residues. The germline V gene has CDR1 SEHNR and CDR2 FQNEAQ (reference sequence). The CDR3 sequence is CASSLLAGAKTQYF. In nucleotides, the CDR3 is TGTGCCAGCAGCCTACTAGCGGGAGCGAAGACCCAGTACTTC.

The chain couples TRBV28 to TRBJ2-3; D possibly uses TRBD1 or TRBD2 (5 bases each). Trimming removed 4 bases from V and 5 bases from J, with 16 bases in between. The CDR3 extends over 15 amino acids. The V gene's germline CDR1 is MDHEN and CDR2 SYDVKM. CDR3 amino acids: CASSSLLAGRDTQYF. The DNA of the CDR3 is TGTGCCAGCAGTTCCCTTCTCGCAGGGAGAGATACGCAGTATTTT.

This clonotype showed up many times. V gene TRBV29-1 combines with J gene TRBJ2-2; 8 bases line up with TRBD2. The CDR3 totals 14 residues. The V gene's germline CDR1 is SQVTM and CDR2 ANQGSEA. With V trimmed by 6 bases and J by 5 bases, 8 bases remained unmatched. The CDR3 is CSVGTRLSTGELFF. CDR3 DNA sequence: TGCAGCGTGGGGACTAGGCTCTCGACCGGGGAGCTGTTTTTT.

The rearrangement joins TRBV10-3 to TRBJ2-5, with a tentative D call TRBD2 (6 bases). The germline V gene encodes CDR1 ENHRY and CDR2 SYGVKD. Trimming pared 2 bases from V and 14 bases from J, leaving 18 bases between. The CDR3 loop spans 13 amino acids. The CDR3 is CAISEKVPSDLYF. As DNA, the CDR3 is TGTGCCATCAGTGAGAAGGTTCCTAGCGATTTATACTTC.

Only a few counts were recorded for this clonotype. CDR3 in amino acids: CASSIVLAQNTGELFF. CDR3 sequence (DNA): TGTGCCAGTAGTATAGTTCTAGCACAAAACACCGGGGAGCTGTTTTTT. V gene TRBV19 combines with J gene TRBJ2-2; perhaps TRBD2 as D (5 bases). The V gene's germline CDR1 is LNHDA and CDR2 SQIVND (reference sequence). V was shortened by 1 base and J by 2 bases, with 11 bases between the two germline ends. The CDR3 contains 16 residues.